This T cell receptor beta chain derives from a study of beta chain features in type 1 diabetes. Notes on the study in general: For Type 1 diabetes patients, all four CD4+ subsets carried TCRB CDR3s that were moderately but significantly shorter. At VDJ recombination sites, type 1 diabetes patients had fewer insertions and more deleted nucleotides. For patients, the naive, central memory and Treg TCRB repertoires appeared more alike than for healthy donors. Whatever favoring of shorter templates PCR might show would apply equally to patients and controls.

Regarding this clone: Its target is not known.

Sorting of CD4+ naive, central memory, regulatory and stem cell-like memory cells was performed via CD45RO/CCR7/CD25/CD127/CD95/CD27. cDNA synthesis used the whole RNA isolate, giving expressed TCRB sequences. Assay: immunoSEQ multiplex PCR; the TCRdb copy retains only in-frame clones and omits some. There are 120,000 or so clones in the sample; 15% to 20% occur only once, and 2.6% lies in the top ten. Per the germline V gene, CDR1 is SNHLY and CDR2 is FYNNEI. The CDR3 length is 15 residues. V trimming: 4 bases; J trimming: 3 bases; junction bases outside the gene matches: 0. The source is a man younger than 35 with type 1 diabetes. The gene calls are TRBV2 and TRBJ1-6; 10 positions agree with TRBD1. Sequencing input: central memory CD4+ T cells from blood. The CDR3 protein is CASSGTGGYNSPLHF. The CDR3 DNA follows: TGTGCCAGCAGTGGGACAGGGGGCTATAATTCACCCCTCCACTTT.